One and the same sample provided the 15 T cell receptor beta chains below, sequenced in a study of blood T cell repertoires in COVID-19. TCRdb keeps only in-frame clones here, not all; method: immunoSEQ multiplex PCR. The sample includes 130,000 or so clones, around 88% of them seen just once. The sample comprised peripheral blood. Receptor source: a man aged 45 to 65 with acute or convalescent COVID-19.

The chain recombines TRBV11-2 with TRBJ2-7; possible D gene TRBD1, 6 bases. Germline V gene data show CDR1 as SGHAT and CDR2 as FQNNGV. The CDR3 is made up of 13 amino acids. V was trimmed by 4 bases and J by 7 bases, leaving 14 bases between them. CDR3 protein: CASSSILQGEQYF. The CDR3 nucleotides read TGTGCCAGCAGCTCGATATTACAGGGAGAGCAGTACTTC.

The chain couples TRBV15 to TRBJ2-7; D is perhaps TRBD2 (5 bases). Looked up from germline, CDR1 is LNHNV and CDR2 is YYDKDF (reference sequence). The CDR3 runs to 15 residues. Trimming left V 0 bases short and J 0 bases short, with 9 bases between. The DNA for the CDR3 is TGTGCCACCAGCAGAGATTTCGGAGGCTCCTACGAGCAGTACTTC. Residues: CATSRDFGGSYEQYF.

V usage is TRBV19 and J usage is TRBJ1-2; no clear D gene. CDR1 LNHDA and CDR2 SQIVND come from the germline V gene (reference sequence). The CDR3 loop spans 15 amino acids. V lost 4 bases, J lost 4 bases, and 16 bases lay in between. This CDR3 is CASSTPRTEGYGYTF. The CDR3 DNA reads TGTGCCAGTAGTACTCCTCGGACGGAGGGCTATGGCTACACCTTC.

This chain joins TRBV5-1 and TRBJ2-7; unclear D gene. V gave up 0 bases and J gave up 2 bases, with 12 bases separating them. The germline CDR1 and CDR2 sequences are SGHRS and YFSETQ. This CDR3 is built from 15 residues. The chain's CDR3 is CASSLGSQVPYEQYF. In DNA, the CDR3 is TGCGCCAGCAGCTTGGGGTCCCAGGTCCCCTACGAGCAGTACTTC.

The chain links TRBV4-1 to TRBJ1-2, with 8 bases fitting TRBD1. The CDR3 is made up of 14 amino acids. Germline trimming cut 2 bases from V and 6 bases from J; bases unmatched to any gene: 5. Per germline, CDR1 MGHRA and CDR2 YSYEKL. The CDR3 region has the DNA TGCGCCAGCAGCCAACATCGGACAGGGAATGGCTACACCTTC. Its translation: CASSQHRTGNGYTF.

V gene TRBV7-2 combines with J gene TRBJ2-3, with a tentative D call TRBD2 (6 bases). Germline CDR1 is SGHTA and CDR2 is FQGNSA. Trimming removed 5 bases from V and 0 bases from J, with 24 bases in between. This CDR3 has 19 residues. In DNA, the CDR3 is TGTGCCAGCAGCCCCCCCCGAGGGGCGGGAACGACTAGCACAGATACGCAGTATTTT. The encoded protein is CASSPPRGAGTTSTDTQYF.

The rearrangement uses TRBV20-1 and TRBJ1-1, with D unresolved. Germline V gives CDR1 DFQATT, CDR2 SNEGSKA (reference sequence). Trimming removed 7 bases at V and 1 base at J, with 7 bases between. This CDR3 comprises 11 residues. The CDR3 nucleotides are TGCAGTGGTGGGCCGAACACTGAAGCTTTCTTT. It specifies CSGGPNTEAFF.

The J gene is TRBJ2-4, the V gene TRBV7-2, with a tentative D call TRBD1 (5 bases). V was pared by 0 bases and J by 7 bases, with 13 bases between. The germline gives CDR1 SGHTA, CDR2 FQGNSA. The CDR3 loop spans 15 amino acids. The CDR3 nucleotides read TGTGCCAGCAGCTTAGCAGCAGGGCCCTGGAACATTCAGTACTTC. Translating it yields CASSLAAGPWNIQYF.

The J gene is TRBJ1-1, the V gene TRBV28, with no clear D. V was trimmed by 5 bases and J by 6 bases, leaving 13 bases between them. The CDR3 length is 13 residues. Germline V gene data show CDR1 as MDHEN and CDR2 as SYDVKM. The DNA of the CDR3 is TGTGCCAGCAGTCCTCCGGGAAACCCTGAAGCTTTCTTT. This translates into CASSPPGNPEAFF.

J is TRBJ2-1 and V is TRBV10-2; 7 nucleotides agree with TRBD2. Per germline, CDR1 WSHSY and CDR2 SAAADI. This CDR3 is built from 15 residues. Trimming removed 6 bases from V and 4 bases from J; junction bases left unmatched: 9. As DNA, the CDR3 is TGCGCCAGCAGCCAGTGGGAGCGGGGATACAATGAGCAGTTCTTC. Its translation: CASSQWERGYNEQFF.

The chain joins TRBV6-6 to TRBJ1-3; 7 bases map to TRBD1. Trimming took 8 bases from V and 4 from J; bases not matched to a gene: 8. This CDR3 has 14 residues. Germline values: CDR1 MNHNY, CDR2 SVGAGI (reference sequence). CDR3 in DNA: TGTGCCAGCTACGCTGGACAGGCGGGAAACACCATATATTTT. Protein: CASYAGQAGNTIYF.

The chain employs TRBV9 and TRBJ2-1; TRBD2 might be the D (5 bases). This CDR3 contains 12 residues. The V end was cut by 3 bases, the J end by 8 bases, with 9 bases between. Germline V gives CDR1 SGDLS, CDR2 YYNGEE. The CDR3 is CASSELDHEQFF. CDR3 nucleotide sequence: TGTGCCAGCAGCGAACTAGACCATGAGCAGTTCTTC.

The rearrangement links TRBV28 to TRBJ1-2; possibly TRBD1 for D (6 bases). The germline V gene encodes CDR1 MDHEN and CDR2 SYDVKM. Deletions cut 3 bases from V and 4 bases from J, with 12 bases between. The CDR3 extends over 14 amino acids. The CDR3 loop is CASSLVGQLYGYTF. CDR3 bases: TGTGCCAGCAGTTTGGTAGGACAGCTCTATGGCTACACCTTC.

The chain is built from TRBV2 and TRBJ2-7; D remains ambiguous. Trimming left V 5 bases short and J 3 bases short, with 11 bases between. The length of the CDR3 is 13 residues. Germline V gene sequence: CDR1 SNHLY, CDR2 FYNNEI. The chain's CDR3 is CASSPQDGYEQYF. The DNA for the CDR3 is TGTGCCAGCAGTCCACAAGATGGCTACGAGCAGTACTTC.

This chain joins TRBV28 and TRBJ2-1; weak D call: TRBD2 (5 bases). With 6 bases removed from V and 11 bases from J, the gap between germline ends came to 14 bases. The CDR3 consists of 12 residues. Germline V CDR1 and CDR2: MDHEN, SYDVKM. The CDR3 sequence: CASSPGIAKQFF. The CDR3 DNA sequence: TGTGCCAGCAGCCCGGGGATTGCGAAGCAGTTCTTC. Supplemented by reference TRBV28 and TRBJ2-1, the full variable domain reads DVKVTQSSRYLVKRTGEKVFLECVQDMDHENMFWYRQDPGLGLRLIYFSYDVKMKEKGDIPEGYSVSREKKERFSLILESASTNQTSMYLCASSPGIAKQFFGPGTRLTVL.